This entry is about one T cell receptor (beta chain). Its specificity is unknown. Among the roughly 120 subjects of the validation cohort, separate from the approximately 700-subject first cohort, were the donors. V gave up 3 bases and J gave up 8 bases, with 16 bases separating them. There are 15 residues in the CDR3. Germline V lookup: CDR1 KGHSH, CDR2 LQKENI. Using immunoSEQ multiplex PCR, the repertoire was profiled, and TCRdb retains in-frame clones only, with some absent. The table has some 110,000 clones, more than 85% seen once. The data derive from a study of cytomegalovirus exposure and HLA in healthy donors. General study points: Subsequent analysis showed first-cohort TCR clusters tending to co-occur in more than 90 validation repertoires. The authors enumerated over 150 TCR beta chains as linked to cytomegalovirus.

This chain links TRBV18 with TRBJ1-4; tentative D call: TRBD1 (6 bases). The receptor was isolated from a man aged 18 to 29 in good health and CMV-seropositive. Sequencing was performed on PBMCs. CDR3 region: CASSPGGADGEKLFF. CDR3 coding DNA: TGTGCCAGCTCACCCGGGGGGGCCGATGGGGAAAAACTGTTTTTT.